This TCR beta chain originates from a study of blood T cell repertoires in COVID-19. The repertoire was sequenced with immunoSEQ multiplex PCR; TCRdb's copy has only in-frame clones and lacks some. The sample has 65,000 to 90,000 clones; roughly four fifths are singletons. The germline gives CDR1 KGHSH, CDR2 LQKENI. V lost 3 bases, J lost 6 bases, and 2 bases lay in between. This CDR3 spans 11 amino acids. The sequence was collected from a man in his sixties with acute or convalescent COVID-19. The chain joins TRBV18 to TRBJ1-4; D not certain. The sequencing input was peripheral blood. The CDR3 reads CASSPDEKLFF. The CDR3 DNA is TGTGCCAGCTCACCCGATGAAAAACTGTTTTTT. The variable domain in full, with the rest retrieved from reference TRBV18 and TRBJ1-4, is NAGVMQNPRHLVRRRGQEARLRCSPMKGHSHVYWYRQLPEEGLKFMVYLQKENIIDESGMPKERFSAEFPKEGPSILRIQQVVRGDSAAYFCASSPDEKLFFGSGTQLSVL.